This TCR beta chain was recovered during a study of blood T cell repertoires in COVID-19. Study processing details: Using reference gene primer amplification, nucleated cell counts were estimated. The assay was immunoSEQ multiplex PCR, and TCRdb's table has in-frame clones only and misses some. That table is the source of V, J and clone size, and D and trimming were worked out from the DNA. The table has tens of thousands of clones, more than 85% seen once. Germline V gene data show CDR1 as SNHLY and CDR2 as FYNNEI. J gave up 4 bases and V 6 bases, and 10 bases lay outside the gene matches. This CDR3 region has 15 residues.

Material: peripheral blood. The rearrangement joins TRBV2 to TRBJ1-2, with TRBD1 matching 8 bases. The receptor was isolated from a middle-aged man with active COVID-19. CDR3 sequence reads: CASRTQGARLYGYTF. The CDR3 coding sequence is TGTGCCAGCAGGACCCAGGGGGCGCGGCTCTATGGCTACACCTTC.